Shown below are 22 T cell receptor beta chains from a single sample sequenced in a study of blood T cells in healthy people across ages. Sample-barcoded 5' priming and a J-beta primer mix drove a second PCR of 7 to 11 cycles. One entry per CDR3 protein, called by TCRdb with MiXCR from the 5' RACE reads. The repertoire holds 1.5 million to 2 million distinct CDR3 sequences, with roughly 52% as singletons. The sample comprised blood. These receptors were collected from a woman aged 40 to 50 in good health.

This clonotype was observed a handful of times. The chain carries TRBV7-2 and TRBJ1-2; perhaps TRBD1 as D (5 bases). The germline CDR1 and CDR2 sequences are SGHTA and FQGNSA. This CDR3 has 15 residues. Trimming cost V 5 bases and J 7 bases, with 20 bases left between them. The CDR3 DNA reads as TGTGCCAGCAGCCTTAGCGGAGAGGGGATTTCTGGCTACACCTTC. As protein: CASSLSGEGISGYTF.

The V call is TRBV28, the J call TRBJ1-4, with D uncertain. Germline CDR1 is MDHEN and CDR2 is SYDVKM. The CDR3 totals 15 residues. V was pared by 2 bases and J by 8 bases, with 15 bases between. In DNA form, the CDR3 reads TGTGCCAGCAGTTTAGTGGGTTCATCCGGGGAAAAACTGTTTTTT. It specifies CASSLVGSSGEKLFF.

The V gene is TRBV5-6, the J gene TRBJ1-2; D unresolved. V lost 0 bases and J lost 9, with 15 bases in between. This CDR3 contains 14 residues. From germline, CDR1 is SGHDT and CDR2 YYEEEE. The CDR3 reads CASSLGVSSVSYTF. CDR3 nucleotide sequence: TGTGCCAGCAGCTTGGGTGTGTCTTCAGTAAGCTACACCTTC.

This chain joins TRBV27 and TRBJ2-1, with TRBD1 matching over 9 bases. V dropped 6 bases and J dropped 7; count of bases not matched to a gene: 7. Per the germline V gene, CDR1 is MNHEY and CDR2 is SMNVEV (reference sequence). This CDR3 contains 14 residues. CDR3 coding DNA: TGTGCCAGCAGCCGGGACAGGGTTGAGAATGAGCAGTTCTTC. Translating it yields CASSRDRVENEQFF.

This chain joins TRBV6-5 and TRBJ1-6, with D tentatively TRBD1 (5 bases). Trimming took off 10 bases at V and 8 bases at J, with 15 bases between the two ends. The CDR3 extends over 13 amino acids. Germline V gene data show CDR1 as MNHEY and CDR2 as SVGAGI. CDR3 DNA: TGTGCCATAAGGGGAGGTGCCTATTCACCCCTCCACTTT. Protein product: CAIRGGAYSPLHF.

The chain has TRBV20-1 and TRBJ2-3; D is unresolved. The CDR3 has 13 amino acids. V lost 5 bases and J 2 bases, leaving 11 bases between the germline ends. Germline CDR1 is DFQATT and CDR2 is SNEGSKA (reference sequence). CDR3: CSAALTPTDTQYF. CDR3 coding DNA: TGCAGTGCTGCACTAACCCCCACAGATACGCAGTATTTT.

V is TRBV6-5 and J is TRBJ2-6, with D possibly being TRBD1 (5 bases). V was clipped by 7 bases and J by 0 bases, with 13 bases between them. Germline lookup yields CDR1 MNHEY and CDR2 SVGAGI. This CDR3 contains 16 residues. Here the CDR3 reads CASTKKRGSGANVLTF. CDR3 in DNA: TGTGCCAGCACCAAGAAAAGGGGCTCTGGGGCCAACGTCCTGACTTTC.

In the case of this clonotype: Given a much more abundant clone one base away, this may be a read error. The CDR3 loop is CASSTGTGGGYGYTF. The CDR3 bases are TGTGCCAGCAGCACCGGGACAGGGGGCGGCTATGGCTACACCTTC. The chain employs TRBV7-6 and TRBJ1-2, with TRBD1 matching over 12 bases. The V gene end was trimmed by 5 bases and the J gene end by 4 bases; junction bases not matched to a gene: 5. The CDR3 consists of 15 residues. Germline CDR1 and CDR2: SGHVS and FNYEAQ. The entire variable domain, with the rest obtained from reference TRBV7-6 and TRBJ1-2, is as follows: GAGVSQSPRYKVTKRGQDVALRCDPISGHVSLYWYRQALGQGPEFLTYFNYEAQQDKSGLPNDRFSAERPEGSISTLTIQRTEQRDSAMYRCASSTGTGGGYGYTFGSGTRLTVV.

The chain joins TRBV20-1 to TRBJ2-3; 12 bases line up with TRBD2. Germline V gene sequence: CDR1 DFQATT, CDR2 SNEGSKA (reference sequence). The CDR3 is made up of 16 amino acids. With 0 bases clipped from V and 4 bases from J, the junction kept 5 bases outside the gene matches. The chain's CDR3 is CSARDLLAGGADTQYF. DNA of the CDR3: TGCAGTGCTAGAGATTTACTAGCGGGGGGTGCAGATACGCAGTATTTT.

This clonotype has only one observation. This chain joins TRBV7-3 and TRBJ2-1, with D possibly being TRBD2 (7 bases). Per the germline V gene, CDR1 is SGHTA and CDR2 is FQGTGA. V was shortened by 4 bases and J by 6 bases, with 25 bases between the two germline ends. This CDR3 comprises 18 residues. CDR3 protein: CASSSSGASRGILNEQFF. DNA of the CDR3: TGTGCCAGCAGCTCCAGCGGGGCCTCTAGGGGGATTCTCAATGAGCAGTTCTTC.

The chain employs TRBV9 and TRBJ1-1; D not certain. Trimming shortened V by 1 base and J by 0 bases, and 4 bases separated the two germline ends. This CDR3 spans 13 amino acids. The V gene's germline CDR1 is SGDLS and CDR2 YYNGEE. The chain's CDR3 is CASSVKVNTEAFF. In DNA form, the CDR3 reads TGTGCCAGCAGCGTAAAGGTGAACACTGAAGCTTTCTTT.

The chain joins TRBV20-1 to TRBJ2-7; 14 positions match TRBD2. The J call may be in error: the DNA end matches TRBJ2-5 better. The CDR3 is made up of 15 amino acids. The germline gives CDR1 DFQATT, CDR2 SNEGSKA (reference sequence). CDR3 residues: CSARTSGGAKETQYF. DNA of the CDR3: TGCAGTGCTAGGACTAGCGGGGGGGCCAAAGAGACCCAGTACTTC.

This clonotype was detected only a few times. This chain connects TRBV11-2 to TRBJ2-5, with 7 bases matching TRBD2. Unmatched junction bases numbered 7, after V lost 5 bases and J lost 4 bases. Germline CDR1 and CDR2: SGHAT and FQNNGV. The CDR3 contains 14 residues. CDR3 nucleotide sequence: TGTGCCAGCAGCACCCGAGCGGGAAGAGAGACCCAGTACTTC. It specifies CASSTRAGRETQYF.

The chain couples TRBV2 to TRBJ2-3; D remains unclear. CDR1 is SNHLY, CDR2 FYNNEI, per germline. V lost 2 bases to trimming and J lost 2 bases, with 14 bases between them. This CDR3 region has 16 residues. The CDR3 region is CASSEYRTSLTDTQYF. CDR3 in DNA: TGTGCCAGCAGTGAATATAGGACCAGCCTCACAGATACGCAGTATTTT.

The sample holds a few counts of this clonotype. The chain is built from TRBV15 and TRBJ2-5; D may match TRBD1 or TRBD2 (5 bases each). Germline V gene lookup returns CDR1 LNHNV and CDR2 YYDKDF (reference sequence). V was shortened by 3 bases and J by 1 base, with 15 bases between the two germline ends. This CDR3 has 16 residues. The DNA of the CDR3 is TGTGCCACCAGCAGTCGGGACGGCTACTTCCAAGAGACCCAGTACTTC. Protein product: CATSSRDGYFQETQYF. The full variable domain, rest sourced from reference TRBV15 and TRBJ2-5, is DAMVIQNPRYQVTQFGKPVTLSCSQTLNHNVMYWYQQKSSQAPKLLFHYYDKDFNNEADTPDNFQSRRPNTSFCFLDIRSPGLGDTAMYLCATSSRDGYFQETQYFGPGTRLLVL.

The chain couples TRBV7-2 to TRBJ2-3; no clear D. CDR3 length equals 15 residues. Trimming stripped 2 bases from V and 6 bases from J, with 15 bases between. The V gene's germline CDR1 is SGHTA and CDR2 FQGNSA. The CDR3, as DNA: TGTGCCAGCAGCTTACTCCCCGCTGGTCGGGATACGCAGTATTTT. It translates to CASSLLPAGRDTQYF. The whole variable domain, filled in from reference TRBV7-2 and TRBJ2-3, reads GAGVSQSPSNKVTEKGKDVELRCDPISGHTALYWYRQSLGQGLEFLIYFQGNSAPDKSGLPSDRFSAERTGGSVSTLTIQRTQQEDSAVYLCASSLLPAGRDTQYFGPGTRLTVL.

The chain recombines TRBV20-1 with TRBJ1-5, with D uncertain. Germline V lookup: CDR1 DFQATT, CDR2 SNEGSKA (reference sequence). V lost 5 bases and J lost 5, with 16 bases in between. This CDR3 comprises 14 residues. The CDR3, as DNA: TGCAGTGCTTTAGACACTGCGTCGGATCAGCCCCAGCATTTT. The encoded protein is CSALDTASDQPQHF.

Only one count was recorded for this clonotype. The gene calls are TRBV2 and TRBJ2-6; D remains ambiguous. The CDR3 loop spans 17 amino acids. Trimming removed 5 bases from V and 2 bases from J, with 16 bases in between. CDR1 is SNHLY, CDR2 FYNNEI, per germline. This chain's CDR3 is CASSPPPSRTGANVLTF. DNA for the CDR3: TGTGCCAGCAGTCCTCCTCCTTCTCGAACTGGGGCCAACGTCCTGACTTTC.

In this sample, this clonotype turned up once. The chain has TRBV5-5 and TRBJ2-5; possibly TRBD2 for D (6 bases). In germline, CDR1 is SGHKS, CDR2 YYEKEE (reference sequence). The V gene lost 0 bases and the J gene lost 2 bases, with 14 bases spanning the gap. CDR3 length: 16 residues. The CDR3 sequence: CASSLVGTPNQETQYF. The CDR3 DNA reads as TGTGCCAGCAGCTTGGTTGGGACTCCCAATCAAGAGACCCAGTACTTC.

This clonotype appeared a few times. This chain links TRBV12-3 or TRBV12-4 with TRBJ2-1, with a possible D match to TRBD1 (6 bases). The V end was cut by 0 bases, the J end by 5 bases, with 11 bases between. CDR3 size: 15 residues. In DNA form, the CDR3 reads TGTGCCAGCAGTTTAGCCCTCGGACAGAACAATGAGCAGTTCTTC. It yields the protein CASSLALGQNNEQFF.

The sample holds many counts of this clonotype. The genes are TRBV7-2 and TRBJ2-5, with 11 nucleotides matching TRBD2. The J segment lost 5 bases and the V segment lost 5 bases, leaving 16 bases of the junction unmatched. Germline loops: CDR1 SGHTA, CDR2 FQGNSA. The length of the CDR3 is 18 residues. In DNA form, the CDR3 reads TGTGCCAGCAGCAAGTCCCGTAGACTAGCGGGGATTTTGGAGACCCAGTACTTC. This sequence encodes CASSKSRRLAGILETQYF. The variable domain in full, with the rest retrieved from reference TRBV7-2 and TRBJ2-5, is GAGVSQSPSNKVTEKGKDVELRCDPISGHTALYWYRQSLGQGLEFLIYFQGNSAPDKSGLPSDRFSAERTGGSVSTLTIQRTQQEDSAVYLCASSKSRRLAGILETQYFGPGTRLLVL.

The chain recombines TRBV6-5 with TRBJ2-7; D possibly corresponds to TRBD1 (5 bases). The CDR3 covers 13 residues. The V end was cut by 2 bases, the J end by 6 bases, with 11 bases between. Germline V gene data show CDR1 as MNHEY and CDR2 as SVGAGI. The CDR3 DNA is TGTGCCAGCAGTTACAGGGGCTTCCGCGAGCAGTACTTC. Protein product: CASSYRGFREQYF.